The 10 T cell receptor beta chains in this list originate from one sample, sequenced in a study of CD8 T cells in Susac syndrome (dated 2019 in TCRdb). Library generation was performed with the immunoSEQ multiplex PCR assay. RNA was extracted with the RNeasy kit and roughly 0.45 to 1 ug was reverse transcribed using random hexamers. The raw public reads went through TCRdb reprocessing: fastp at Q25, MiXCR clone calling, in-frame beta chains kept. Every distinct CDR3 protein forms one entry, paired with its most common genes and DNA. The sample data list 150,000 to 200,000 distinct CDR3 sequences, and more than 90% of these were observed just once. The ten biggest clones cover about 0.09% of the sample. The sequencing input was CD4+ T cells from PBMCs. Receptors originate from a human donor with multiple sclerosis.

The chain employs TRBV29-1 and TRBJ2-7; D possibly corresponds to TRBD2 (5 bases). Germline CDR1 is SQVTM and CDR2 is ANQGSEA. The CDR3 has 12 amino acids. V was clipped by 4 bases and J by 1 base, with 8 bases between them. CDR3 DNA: TGCAGCGTTGGCGGGCCTTCCTACGAGCAGTACTTC. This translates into CSVGGPSYEQYF.

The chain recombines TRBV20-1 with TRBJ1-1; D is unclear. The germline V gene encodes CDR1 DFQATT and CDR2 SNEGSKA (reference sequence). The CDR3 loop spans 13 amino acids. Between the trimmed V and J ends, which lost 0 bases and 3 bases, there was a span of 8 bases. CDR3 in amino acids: CSAREQKDTEAFF. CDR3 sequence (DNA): TGCAGTGCTAGAGAGCAGAAGGACACTGAAGCTTTCTTT.

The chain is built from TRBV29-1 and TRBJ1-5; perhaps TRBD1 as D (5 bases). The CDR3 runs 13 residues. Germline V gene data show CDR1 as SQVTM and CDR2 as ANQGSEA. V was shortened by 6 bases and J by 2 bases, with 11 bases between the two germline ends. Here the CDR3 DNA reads TGCAGCGTGGGGGGAGATGGCAATCAGCCCCAGCATTTT. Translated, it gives CSVGGDGNQPQHF.

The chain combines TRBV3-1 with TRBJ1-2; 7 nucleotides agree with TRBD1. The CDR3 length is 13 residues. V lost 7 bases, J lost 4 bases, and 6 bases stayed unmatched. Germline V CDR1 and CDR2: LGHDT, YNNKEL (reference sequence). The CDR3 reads CASTRQGIYGYTF. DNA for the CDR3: TGTGCCAGCACCCGACAGGGCATCTATGGCTACACCTTC.

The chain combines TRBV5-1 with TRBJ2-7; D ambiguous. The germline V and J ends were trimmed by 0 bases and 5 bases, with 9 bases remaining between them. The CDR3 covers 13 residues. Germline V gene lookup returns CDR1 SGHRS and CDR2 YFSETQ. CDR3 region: CASSLDPVDEQYF. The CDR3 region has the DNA TGCGCCAGCAGCTTGGACCCCGTGGACGAGCAGTACTTC.

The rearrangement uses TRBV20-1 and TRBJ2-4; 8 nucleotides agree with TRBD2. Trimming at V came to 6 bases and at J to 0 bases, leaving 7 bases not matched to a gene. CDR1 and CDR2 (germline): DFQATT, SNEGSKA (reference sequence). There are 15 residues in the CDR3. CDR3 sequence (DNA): TGCAGTGCCCCTACTAGCGGTCTAGCCAAAAACATTCAGTACTTC. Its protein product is CSAPTSGLAKNIQYF.

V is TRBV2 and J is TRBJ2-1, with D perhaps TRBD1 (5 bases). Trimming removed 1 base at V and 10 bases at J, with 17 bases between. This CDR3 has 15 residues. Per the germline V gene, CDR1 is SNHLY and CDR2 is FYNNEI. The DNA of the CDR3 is TGTGCCAGCAGTGAAGAGATGGCCAGGGTGAACGAGCAGTTCTTC. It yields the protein CASSEEMARVNEQFF.

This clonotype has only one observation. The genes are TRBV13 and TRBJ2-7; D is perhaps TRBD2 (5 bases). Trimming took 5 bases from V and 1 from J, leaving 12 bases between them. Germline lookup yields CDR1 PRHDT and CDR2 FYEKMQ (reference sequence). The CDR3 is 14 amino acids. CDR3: CASSIRGKSYEQYF. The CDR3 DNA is TGTGCCAGCAGCATACGAGGGAAATCCTACGAGCAGTACTTC.

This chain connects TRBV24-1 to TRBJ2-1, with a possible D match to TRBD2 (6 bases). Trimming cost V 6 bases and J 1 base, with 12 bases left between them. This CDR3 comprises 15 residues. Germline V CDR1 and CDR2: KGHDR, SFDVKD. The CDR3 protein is CATSQPSESYNEQFF. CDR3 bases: TGTGCCACCAGTCAGCCTAGCGAATCCTACAATGAGCAGTTCTTC.

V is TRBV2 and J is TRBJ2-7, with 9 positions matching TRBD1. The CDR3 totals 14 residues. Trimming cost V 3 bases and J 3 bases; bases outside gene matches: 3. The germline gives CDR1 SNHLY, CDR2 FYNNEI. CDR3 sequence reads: CASSDQGQGYEQYF. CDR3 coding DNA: TGTGCCAGCAGTGATCAGGGACAGGGCTACGAGCAGTACTTC.